These 31 T cell receptor beta chains share one sample of origin, sequenced in a study of T cell responses to AZD1222 COVID-19 vaccine. Method: immunoSEQ multiplex PCR; TCRdb's copy keeps in-frame clones and lacks some. The table records fewer than 85,000 clones, 83% of them present only once. The sample consisted of peripheral blood, taken 28 days after the second AZD1222 dose. Every receptor here comes from an adult who received the AZD1222 COVID-19 vaccine.

The V call is TRBV2, the J call TRBJ2-2, with 10 bases identical to TRBD2. The V gene's germline CDR1 is SNHLY and CDR2 FYNNEI. CDR3 length equals 14 residues. The CDR3 nucleotides are TGTGCGACCAGCGGGAGGGCGGGTACCGGGGAGCTGTTTTTT. It encodes CATSGRAGTGELFF.

This clone has only one observation. The V and J genes are TRBV28 and TRBJ2-3, with TRBD2 identical over 10 bases. This CDR3 spans 17 amino acids. Germline-derived CDR1 and CDR2 are MDHEN and SYDVKM. Trimming at V came to 1 base and at J to 2 bases, leaving 6 bases not matched to a gene. The CDR3 sequence: CASSLSPLAGVTDTQYF. CDR3 coding DNA: TGTGCCAGCAGTTTATCCCCGCTAGCGGGAGTCACAGATACGCAGTATTTT. The entire variable domain, with the rest obtained from reference TRBV28 and TRBJ2-3, is as follows: DVKVTQSSRYLVKRTGEKVFLECVQDMDHENMFWYRQDPGLGLRLIYFSYDVKMKEKGDIPEGYSVSREKKERFSLILESASTNQTSMYLCASSLSPLAGVTDTQYFGPGTRLTVL.

V gene TRBV28 combines with J gene TRBJ2-7; D gene unclear. This CDR3 has 11 residues. V lost 5 bases and J 6 bases, leaving 8 bases between the germline ends. Germline V gives CDR1 MDHEN, CDR2 SYDVKM. CDR3 in amino acids: CASSPLGEQYF. As DNA, the CDR3 is TGTGCCAGCAGTCCTCTAGGCGAGCAGTACTTC.

This chain joins TRBV7-8 and TRBJ2-2; unclear D gene. Per the germline V gene, CDR1 is SGHVS and CDR2 is FQNEAQ. The CDR3 runs 12 residues. The V end was cut by 5 bases, the J end by 1 base, with 2 bases between. CDR3: CASSLNTGELFF. CDR3 nucleotide sequence: TGTGCCAGCAGCCTGAACACCGGGGAGCTGTTTTTT.

This clone appeared a single time. The chain is built from TRBV7-2 and TRBJ1-1, with no clear D. This CDR3 comprises 15 residues. Trimming removed 4 bases from V and 7 bases from J, with 19 bases in between. In germline, CDR1 is SGHTA, CDR2 FQGNSA. CDR3 region: CASSSQTAAENEAFF. CDR3 sequence (DNA): TGTGCCAGCAGCTCTCAAACGGCGGCGGAGAATGAAGCTTTCTTT.

This rearrangement joins TRBV7-9 to TRBJ1-5; perhaps TRBD1 as D (5 bases). V was shortened by 0 bases and J by 1 base, with 10 bases between the two germline ends. The CDR3 has 16 amino acids. From germline, CDR1 is SEHNR and CDR2 FQNEAQ (reference sequence). The CDR3 loop reads CASSLAGAESNQPQHF. In DNA form, the CDR3 reads TGTGCCAGCAGCTTAGCCGGGGCAGAGAGCAATCAGCCCCAGCATTTT.

This clone was seen a few times. The chain employs TRBV30 and TRBJ2-7, with a possible D match to TRBD2 (5 bases). The CDR3 is 12 amino acids. CDR1 and CDR2 from the germline V gene are GTSNPN and SVGIG (reference sequence). The V end lost 1 base, the J end lost 4 bases, and 8 bases lay between the germline ends. The CDR3 is CAWSGGAYEQYF. In DNA form, the CDR3 reads TGTGCCTGGAGTGGGGGAGCTTACGAGCAGTACTTC.

The rearrangement joins TRBV6-1 to TRBJ2-1; 10 nucleotides line up with TRBD2. The V segment lost 0 bases and the J segment 9 bases; nucleotides outside the gene matches: 8. The CDR3 spans 16 residues. Germline CDR1 reads MNHNS; CDR2 reads SASEGT. CDR3 nucleotides: TGTGCCAGCAGTGAAGCGCTTCAAGCGGGAGGGAGTGAGCAGTTCTTC. Its protein is CASSEALQAGGSEQFF.

This chain joins TRBV7-2 and TRBJ1-1, with D unresolved. Deletions cut 7 bases from V and 1 base from J, with 13 bases between. The CDR3 has 14 residues. Germline CDR1 and CDR2: SGHTA and FQGNSA. CDR3 residues: CASTARDWNTEAFF. The DNA for the CDR3 is TGTGCCAGCACGGCCCGGGATTGGAACACTGAAGCTTTCTTT.

The chain recombines TRBV30 with TRBJ2-1; D gene uncertain. Germline lookup yields CDR1 GTSNPN and CDR2 SVGIG (reference sequence). Trimming stripped 4 bases from V and 6 bases from J, with 7 bases between. This CDR3 is built from 11 residues. The CDR3 reads CAWTTTNEQFF. CDR3 DNA sequence: TGTGCCTGGACTACCACCAATGAGCAGTTCTTC.

This chain uses TRBV10-2 with TRBJ1-5; D uncertain. The V end lost 5 bases, the J end lost 2 bases, and 10 bases lay between the germline ends. Germline assignment: CDR1 WSHSY and CDR2 SAAADI. There are 14 residues in the CDR3. CDR3 sequence: CASSLGVGNQPQHF. The CDR3 DNA reads as TGCGCCAGCAGTCTTGGGGTGGGCAATCAGCCCCAGCATTTT.

The chain employs TRBV18 and TRBJ2-3, with 10 nucleotides matching TRBD2. CDR1 KGHSH and CDR2 LQKENI come from the germline V gene. J was trimmed by 1 base and V by 7 bases; bases with no gene match: 5. The CDR3 runs 15 residues. This chain's CDR3 is CASYLAGEGTDTQYF. Written as DNA, the CDR3 is TGTGCCAGCTACCTAGCGGGGGAAGGCACAGATACGCAGTATTTT. Drawing the rest from reference TRBV18 and TRBJ2-3, the complete variable domain is NAGVMQNPRHLVRRRGQEARLRCSPMKGHSHVYWYRQLPEEGLKFMVYLQKENIIDESGMPKERFSAEFPKEGPSILRIQQVVRGDSAAYFCASYLAGEGTDTQYFGPGTRLTVL.

The V and J genes are TRBV5-4 and TRBJ2-1; the match to TRBD2 covers 7 bases. Germline-derived CDR1 and CDR2 are SGHNT and YYREEE (reference sequence). The CDR3 length is 17 residues. The junction had 6 bases not matched to a gene; V was cut back by 0 bases and J by 0 bases. The CDR3 region is CASSLDPAGRSYNEQFF. The CDR3 DNA follows: TGTGCCAGCAGCTTGGACCCAGCGGGGCGCTCCTACAATGAGCAGTTCTTC. Looking up the rest from reference TRBV5-4 and TRBJ2-1 gives the full variable domain: ETGVTQSPTHLIKTRGQQVTLRCSSQSGHNTVSWYQQALGQGPQFIFQYYREEENGRGNFPPRFSGLQFPNYSSELNVNALELDDSALYLCASSLDPAGRSYNEQFFGPGTRLTVL.

This clone was found many times. The chain couples TRBV10-2 to TRBJ2-2, with 9 bases that match TRBD1. This CDR3 contains 15 residues. V lost 6 bases to trimming and J lost 1 base; unmatched junction nucleotides: 3. Germline V gene data show CDR1 as WSHSY and CDR2 as SAAADI. This CDR3 is CASRPGQGNTGELFF. The CDR3 DNA follows: TGCGCCAGCAGACCGGGACAGGGGAACACCGGGGAGCTGTTTTTT.

This chain links TRBV27 with TRBJ1-5; maybe TRBD1 (5 bases). V was trimmed by 7 bases and J by 4 bases, leaving 17 bases between them. The CDR3 runs to 15 residues. From germline, CDR1 is MNHEY and CDR2 SMNVEV (reference sequence). CDR3 amino acids: CASTRVGAENQPQHF. In DNA form, the CDR3 reads TGTGCCAGCACGCGAGTAGGGGCGGAGAATCAGCCCCAGCATTTT.

DNA for the CDR3: TGTGCCAGCAGTTTGATGTTGAACACTGAAGCTTTCTTT. Translating gives CASSLMLNTEAFF. The chain employs TRBV28 and TRBJ1-1; no firm D call. The CDR3 consists of 13 residues. The V gene lost 3 bases and the J gene lost 0 bases, with 5 bases spanning the gap. Germline loops: CDR1 MDHEN, CDR2 SYDVKM.

The gene calls are TRBV27 and TRBJ1-1, with TRBD1 matching over 7 bases. Germline CDR1 MNHEY, CDR2 SMNVEV (reference sequence). This CDR3 contains 19 residues. V gave up 2 bases and J gave up 1 base; unmatched junction bases: 16. The CDR3 bases are TGTGCCAGCAGTTTAGGGGACAGACATACCCAGAGGGGGAACACTGAAGCTTTCTTT. Encoded protein: CASSLGDRHTQRGNTEAFF.

This chain uses TRBV30 with TRBJ2-1; 13 bases fit TRBD2. The ends lost 5 bases at V and 7 bases at J; junction bases unmatched: 5. CDR3 length: 14 residues. Germline lookup yields CDR1 GTSNPN and CDR2 SVGIG (reference sequence). The DNA for the CDR3 is TGTGCCTGGGATGGACTAGCGGGAGTGAATGAGCAGTTCTTC. It encodes CAWDGLAGVNEQFF.

This chain uses TRBV7-9 with TRBJ1-2; D is ambiguous. V dropped 5 bases and J dropped 5 bases, with 9 bases sitting between them. Germline V lookup: CDR1 SEHNR, CDR2 FQNEAQ (reference sequence). This CDR3 contains 12 residues. CDR3 coding DNA: TGTGCCAGCAGCCGACTGTTGTATGGCTACACCTTC. Residues: CASSRLLYGYTF.

The J gene is TRBJ1-4, the V gene TRBV5-1, with 8 bases lining up with TRBD1. Unmatched junction bases numbered 8, after V lost 0 bases and J lost 7 bases. This CDR3 spans 16 amino acids. Germline V gene sequence: CDR1 SGHRS, CDR2 YFSETQ. CDR3 nucleotides: TGCGCCAGCAGCTTGGAAGGAGGGACAGGAACTGAAAAACTGTTTTTT. Translated, it gives CASSLEGGTGTEKLFF.

The rearrangement joins TRBV7-2 to TRBJ1-1; D gene unclear. Looked up from germline, CDR1 is SGHTA and CDR2 is FQGNSA. The CDR3 covers 14 residues. The ends were cut back, 1 base at V and 1 base at J, with 7 bases in the middle. The CDR3 sequence is CASSLGPANTEAFF. The CDR3 bases are TGTGCCAGCAGCTTAGGCCCAGCGAACACTGAAGCTTTCTTT. The whole variable domain, filled in from reference TRBV7-2 and TRBJ1-1, reads GAGVSQSPSNKVTEKGKDVELRCDPISGHTALYWYRQSLGQGLEFLIYFQGNSAPDKSGLPSDRFSAERTGGSVSTLTIQRTQQEDSAVYLCASSLGPANTEAFFGQGTRLTVV.

The rearrangement uses TRBV4-2 and TRBJ2-7; 7 bases are shared with TRBD2. V was pared by 2 bases and J by 0 bases, with 4 bases of the junction left unmatched. The CDR3 is 15 amino acids. Germline V gene lookup returns CDR1 LGHNA and CDR2 YNFKEQ. The CDR3 sequence: CASSQPSGSSYEQYF. CDR3 in DNA: TGTGCCAGCAGCCAACCTAGCGGTAGCTCCTACGAGCAGTACTTC.

The genes are TRBV5-4 and TRBJ2-1, with D possibly TRBD2 on 8 matching bases. The CDR3 runs 13 residues. The germline V and J ends were trimmed by 4 bases and 12 bases, with 17 bases remaining between them. The germline gives CDR1 SGHNT, CDR2 YYREEE (reference sequence). The CDR3 is CASSPGGGTAQFF. Here the CDR3 DNA reads TGTGCCAGCAGCCCCGGGGGGGGGACAGCGCAGTTCTTC.

This rearrangement joins TRBV24-1 to TRBJ2-1, with TRBD2 matching over 14 bases. The ends lost 3 bases at V and 4 bases at J; junction bases unmatched: 4. From germline, CDR1 is KGHDR and CDR2 SFDVKD. The CDR3 runs to 17 residues. CDR3 bases: TGTGCCACCAGTGATGCCGGGACTAGCGGGAGATACAATGAGCAGTTCTTC. Its translation is CATSDAGTSGRYNEQFF.

The genes are TRBV10-3 and TRBJ1-5; TRBD1 might be the D (5 bases). The CDR3 runs to 13 residues. Trimming took off 4 bases at V and 9 bases at J, with 13 bases between the two ends. CDR1 ENHRY and CDR2 SYGVKD come from the germline V gene. The CDR3 coding sequence is TGTGCCATCAGTGTGGGGGAGGATCGGCCCCAGCATTTT. Translation gives CAISVGEDRPQHF.

The chain employs TRBV5-4 and TRBJ2-5; 13 bases match TRBD2. The germline gives CDR1 SGHNT, CDR2 YYREEE (reference sequence). The CDR3 consists of 16 residues. J gave up 6 bases and V 1 base, and 6 bases lay outside the gene matches. The CDR3 coding sequence is TGTGCCAGCAGCTTGACGGGACTAGCGGGGCGCCAGACCCAGTACTTC. This translates into CASSLTGLAGRQTQYF.

This chain connects TRBV7-2 to TRBJ1-1; 9 bases map to TRBD1. This CDR3 spans 15 amino acids. The germline V gene has CDR1 SGHTA and CDR2 FQGNSA. V trimming: 10 bases; J trimming: 0 bases; junction bases outside the gene matches: 9. The CDR3 loop reads CANQRTGVMNTEAFF. Here the CDR3 DNA reads TGTGCCAACCAGAGGACAGGGGTTATGAACACTGAAGCTTTCTTT. Complete variable domain (other parts from reference TRBV7-2 and TRBJ1-1): GAGVSQSPSNKVTEKGKDVELRCDPISGHTALYWYRQSLGQGLEFLIYFQGNSAPDKSGLPSDRFSAERTGGSVSTLTIQRTQQEDSAVYLCANQRTGVMNTEAFFGQGTRLTVV.

In nucleotides, the CDR3 is TGTGCCAGCAGCTACCTATCCGGGACCCCTGGAGATACGCAGTATTTT. Its translation: CASSYLSGTPGDTQYF. The chain uses TRBV7-2 and TRBJ2-3; D is possibly TRBD1 or TRBD2 (5 bases each). This CDR3 region has 16 residues. Germline V CDR1 and CDR2: SGHTA, FQGNSA. The V gene lost 4 bases and the J gene lost 5 bases, with 19 bases spanning the gap.

CDR3 coding DNA: TGTGCCAGCAGCTTCAAGACGGAGCAGTATTTT. Amino acid sequence: CASSFKTEQYF. The chain has TRBV7-9 and TRBJ2-3; D remains unclear. The V end lost 3 bases, the J end lost 11 bases, and 9 bases lay between the germline ends. Germline loops: CDR1 SEHNR, CDR2 FQNEAQ (reference sequence). There are 11 residues in the CDR3. The whole variable domain, remainder taken from reference TRBV7-9 and TRBJ2-3, is DTGVSQNPRHKITKRGQNVTFRCDPISEHNRLYWYRQTLGQGPEFLTYFQNEAQLEKSRLLSDRFSAERPKGSFSTLEIQRTEQGDSAMYLCASSFKTEQYFGPGTRLTVL.

The chain couples TRBV27 to TRBJ1-6; 8 positions match TRBD1. In germline, CDR1 is MNHEY, CDR2 SMNVEV (reference sequence). The ends lost 1 base at V and 5 bases at J; junction bases unmatched: 1. The CDR3 consists of 15 residues. In DNA, the CDR3 is TGTGCCAGCAGTTTATTGGACAGGGATAATTCACCCCTCCACTTT. It yields the protein CASSLLDRDNSPLHF.

This chain links TRBV19 with TRBJ1-1; D is ambiguous. CDR1 and CDR2 from the germline V gene are LNHDA and SQIVND (reference sequence). The CDR3 is 16 amino acids. Trimming removed 5 bases at V and 1 base at J, with 17 bases between. The CDR3 here is CASSHPIRRQNTEAFF. The CDR3 DNA sequence: TGTGCCAGTAGTCATCCTATAAGACGGCAGAACACTGAAGCTTTCTTT.